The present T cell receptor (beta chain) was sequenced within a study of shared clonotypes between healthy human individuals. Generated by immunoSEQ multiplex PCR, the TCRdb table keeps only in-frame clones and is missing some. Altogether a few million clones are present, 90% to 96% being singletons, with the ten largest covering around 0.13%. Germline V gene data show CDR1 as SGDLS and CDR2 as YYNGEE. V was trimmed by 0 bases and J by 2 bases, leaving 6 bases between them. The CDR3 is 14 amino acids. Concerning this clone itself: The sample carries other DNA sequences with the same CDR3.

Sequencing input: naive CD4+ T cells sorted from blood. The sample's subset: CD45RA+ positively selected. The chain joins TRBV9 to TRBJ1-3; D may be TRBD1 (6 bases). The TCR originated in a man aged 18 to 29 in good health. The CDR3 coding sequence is TGTGCCAGCAGCGTAGGGACAGCTGGAAACACCATATATTTT. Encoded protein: CASSVGTAGNTIYF.